Sequencing of this T cell receptor beta chain was carried out in a study of cytomegalovirus exposure and HLA in healthy donors. Primers for the PCR totalled 60 Vbeta and 13 Jbeta. This table comes from immunoSEQ multiplex PCR, and its TCRdb copy is limited to in-frame clones, with some not included. The data hold 150,000 to 200,000 clones, with around 79% observed a single time. The CDR3 totals 16 residues. The germline V and J ends were trimmed by 6 bases and 7 bases, with 22 bases remaining between them. Germline CDR1 is MDHEN and CDR2 is SYDVKM. The sequencing sample was made of PBMCs. This clonotype was sampled from a middle-aged woman in good health and CMV-seropositive. J is TRBJ2-1 and V is TRBV28; weak D call: TRBD2 (6 bases). The CDR3 spells CASSTSPSTRLNEQFF. For the CDR3, the DNA is TGTGCCAGCAGCACTTCCCCGTCGACTAGGTTGAATGAGCAGTTCTTC.